One and the same sample provided the 29 T cell receptor beta chains below, sequenced in a study of early T cells in non-severe SARS-CoV-2 infection. In TCRdb, the 5' RACE reads were re-called with MiXCR into one record per CDR3 protein. The sample carries roughly 75,000 distinct CDR3 sequences, around 17% recorded once. The sample comprised whole blood. The receptor set was obtained from an adult who was a healthcare worker with PCR-confirmed SARS-CoV-2 infection or an uninfected control (not recorded which).

This clonotype was seen ten or more times. V and J are TRBV2 and TRBJ2-1; TRBD1 matches at 8 bases. Per germline, CDR1 SNHLY and CDR2 FYNNEI. With V trimmed by 5 bases and J by 12 bases, 3 bases remained unmatched. The length of the CDR3 is 11 residues. The DNA of the CDR3 is TGTGCCAGCAGTACAGGACAGGGGCAGTTCTTC. It encodes CASSTGQGQFF.

This chain connects TRBV3-1 to TRBJ2-7, with D perhaps TRBD2 (6 bases). Trimming removed 4 bases from V and 3 bases from J, with 10 bases in between. Germline V gene data show CDR1 as LGHDT and CDR2 as YNNKEL (reference sequence). The length of the CDR3 is 13 residues. The CDR3 DNA follows: TGTGCCAGCAGCCTTAACGGGGGCTACGAGCAGTACTTC. Its translation is CASSLNGGYEQYF.

V is TRBV7-3 and J is TRBJ2-1; D remains ambiguous. The length of the CDR3 is 16 residues. V shed 2 bases and J shed 8 bases, with 19 bases lying between them. Germline CDR1 is SGHTA and CDR2 is FQGTGA. CDR3 residues: CASSLRRLIGYDEQFF. The CDR3 coding sequence is TGTGCCAGCAGCTTACGGCGTCTCATAGGATACGATGAGCAGTTCTTC.

The V and J genes are TRBV3-1 and TRBJ2-2, with D perhaps being TRBD1 or TRBD2 (5 bases each). Deletions cut 1 base from V and 7 bases from J, with 13 bases between. Germline loops: CDR1 LGHDT, CDR2 YNNKEL (reference sequence). This CDR3 is built from 15 residues. The CDR3 here is CASSQGGAADGELFF. The CDR3 nucleotides read TGTGCCAGCAGCCAAGGAGGGGCTGCGGACGGGGAGCTGTTTTTT.

This clonotype was counted between two and nine times. V usage is TRBV9 and J usage is TRBJ2-7, with a tentative D call TRBD1 (6 bases). The CDR3 contains 14 residues. V lost 2 bases and J lost 6, with 15 bases in between. Germline V CDR1 and CDR2: SGDLS, YYNGEE. DNA for the CDR3: TGTGCCAGCAGCGTGGGGGCCCCTACGAGCGAGCAGTACTTC. Protein product: CASSVGAPTSEQYF.

This clonotype turned up a few times. The chain uses TRBV29-1 and TRBJ2-1, with a weak D call TRBD2 (6 bases). The CDR3 spans 15 residues. V lost 1 base to trimming and J lost 4 bases, with 14 bases between them. Germline V gene data show CDR1 as SQVTM and CDR2 as ANQGSEA. CDR3 region: CSVEGVSGPYNEQFF. In DNA form, the CDR3 reads TGCAGCGTTGAAGGGGTGAGCGGGCCTTACAATGAGCAGTTCTTC.

This clonotype has just a few counts. This CDR3 is CASSYSLINMRFYEQYF. The CDR3, as DNA: TGTGCCAGCAGTTACTCGCTTATTAACATGAGATTCTACGAGCAGTACTTC. The chain links TRBV6-5 to TRBJ2-7; D unclear. The length of the CDR3 is 17 residues. Deletions cut 0 bases from V and 3 bases from J, with 18 bases between. The germline V gene encodes CDR1 MNHEY and CDR2 SVGAGI.

The J gene is TRBJ1-1, the V gene TRBV12-3 or TRBV12-4; D remains ambiguous. This CDR3 comprises 13 residues. Trimming cost V 7 bases and J 5 bases, with 14 bases left between them. CDR3: CASTKPSGTEAFF. CDR3 nucleotides: TGTGCCAGCACTAAACCCAGCGGGACTGAAGCTTTCTTT.

The rearrangement joins TRBV30 to TRBJ2-5; no reliable D call. The CDR3 totals 14 residues. Germline V lookup: CDR1 GTSNPN, CDR2 SVGIG (reference sequence). V dropped 0 bases and J dropped 5 bases, with 13 bases sitting between them. CDR3 DNA: TGTGCCTGGAGTGTTCTCGATTTCTCTGAGACCCAGTACTTC. This gives the protein CAWSVLDFSETQYF.

In this sample, this clonotype turned up a few times. This sequence joins TRBV7-9 and TRBJ2-1, with a tentative D call TRBD1 (7 bases). V lost 5 bases and J lost 8, with 22 bases in between. Germline V gene sequence: CDR1 SEHNR, CDR2 FQNEAQ (reference sequence). CDR3 length: 16 residues. DNA for the CDR3: TGTGCCAGCAGCCAGAGCCTGGCCAGGGGGGACGATGAGCAGTTCTTC. This sequence encodes CASSQSLARGDDEQFF.

This chain joins TRBV6-5 and TRBJ1-4; tentative D call: TRBD1 (5 bases). The germline V and J ends were trimmed by 11 bases and 2 bases, with 15 bases remaining between them. Germline V gene lookup returns CDR1 MNHEY and CDR2 SVGAGI. This CDR3 region has 14 residues. Here the CDR3 DNA reads TGTGCCTCCCGGCGGGGGGTGACTAATGAAAAACTGTTTTTT. Its protein is CASRRGVTNEKLFF.

Worth noting for this clonotype: This may be a read error, as it is one base from a much larger clone. The chain joins TRBV10-2 to TRBJ2-7; the match to TRBD1 covers 8 bases. The J segment lost 5 bases and the V segment lost 11 bases, leaving 8 bases of the junction unmatched. Germline V gene data show CDR1 as WSHSY and CDR2 as SAAADI. This CDR3 is 12 amino acids long. CDR3 sequence (DNA): TGCGCCGGCAAGACAGGGGAGAACGAGCAGTACTTC. Translation: CAGKTGENEQYF.

This clonotype was seen repeatedly, ten times or more. V usage is TRBV29-1 and J usage is TRBJ2-7, with TRBD2 as a possible D gene (5 bases). The ends were cut back, 5 bases at V and 2 bases at J, with 16 bases in the middle. Looked up from germline, CDR1 is SQVTM and CDR2 is ANQGSEA. The CDR3 is 14 residues long. The CDR3 DNA sequence: TGCAGCGTTTCTCCGGGAAGACTCGCCTACGAGCAGTACTTC. Amino acids: CSVSPGRLAYEQYF.

This clonotype has more than one count but fewer than ten. V is TRBV2 and J is TRBJ2-2; D ambiguous. The V gene lost 3 bases and the J gene lost 3 bases, with 8 bases spanning the gap. The germline V gene encodes CDR1 SNHLY and CDR2 FYNNEI. This CDR3 has 14 amino acids. The chain's CDR3 is CASSDVLHTGELFF. CDR3 coding DNA: TGTGCCAGCAGTGACGTCTTACACACCGGGGAGCTGTTTTTT. Looking up the rest from reference TRBV2 and TRBJ2-2 gives the full variable domain: EPEVTQTPSHQVTQMGQEVILRCVPISNHLYFYWYRQILGQKVEFLVSFYNNEISEKSEIFDDQFSVERPDGSNFTLKIRSTKLEDSAMYFCASSDVLHTGELFFGEGSRLTVL.

The J gene is TRBJ1-4, the V gene TRBV5-6; no definite D call. The germline V gene has CDR1 SGHDT and CDR2 YYEEEE. This CDR3 is built from 15 residues. V lost 1 base, J lost 2 bases, and 9 bases lay in between. The CDR3 nucleotides are TGTGCCAGCAGCTTGAACCTAAGGACTAATGAAAAACTGTTTTTT. Amino acids: CASSLNLRTNEKLFF. Looking up the rest from reference TRBV5-6 and TRBJ1-4 gives the full variable domain: DAGVTQSPTHLIKTRGQQVTLRCSPKSGHDTVSWYQQALGQGPQFIFQYYEEEERQRGNFPDRFSGHQFPNYSSELNVNALLLGDSALYLCASSLNLRTNEKLFFGSGTQLSVL.

This clonotype was seen a few times. This sequence joins TRBV9 and TRBJ1-4; D ambiguous. The CDR3 runs 15 residues. V was clipped by 4 bases and J by 0 bases, with 10 bases between them. Germline V gene data show CDR1 as SGDLS and CDR2 as YYNGEE. CDR3 amino acids: CASSPVGSTNEKLFF. Here the CDR3 DNA reads TGTGCCAGCAGCCCCGTTGGATCAACTAATGAAAAACTGTTTTTT.

The chain carries TRBV29-1 and TRBJ2-3; possible D gene TRBD1, 7 bases. V was trimmed by 6 bases and J by 3 bases, leaving 19 bases between them. The CDR3 is 15 amino acids. The germline V gene encodes CDR1 SQVTM and CDR2 ANQGSEA. CDR3 sequence reads: CSVRRATGRTDTQYF. Here the CDR3 DNA reads TGCAGCGTCAGAAGGGCGACAGGGAGGACAGATACGCAGTATTTT.

This clonotype was counted ten times or more. This sequence joins TRBV11-2 and TRBJ2-2; possibly TRBD2 for D (5 bases). Germline CDR1 SGHAT, CDR2 FQNNGV. This CDR3 has 17 residues. V dropped 4 bases and J dropped 3 bases, with 18 bases sitting between them. DNA for the CDR3: TGTGCCAGCAGCTCCCTACCGGGAAGTCATTACACCGGGGAGCTGTTTTTT. Translation gives CASSSLPGSHYTGELFF.

This clonotype showed up just a few times. The rearrangement links TRBV7-9 to TRBJ2-1; D unresolved. In germline, CDR1 is SEHNR, CDR2 FQNEAQ (reference sequence). CDR3 size: 11 residues. V dropped 5 bases and J dropped 10 bases, with 9 bases sitting between them. DNA for the CDR3: TGTGCCAGCAGCCCACTTTGGGAGCAGTTCTTC. Translation gives CASSPLWEQFF.

The chain couples TRBV10-3 to TRBJ2-1; 10 bases are shared with TRBD2. CDR3 length: 17 residues. After removal of 3 bases from V and 6 bases from J, the junction contained 11 bases not matched to a gene. Germline V gene data show CDR1 as ENHRY and CDR2 as SYGVKD. The CDR3 DNA reads TGTGCCATCAGTGACCCGACGGGACTAGCGCCTTCCAATGAGCAGTTCTTC. Its protein is CAISDPTGLAPSNEQFF.

This clonotype was counted at least ten times. V gene TRBV10-3 combines with J gene TRBJ2-3; D possibly corresponds to TRBD2 (5 bases). V dropped 6 bases and J dropped 1 base, with 17 bases sitting between them. The CDR3 is made up of 16 amino acids. In germline, CDR1 is ENHRY, CDR2 SYGVKD. CDR3 loop: CAISLLGVSGTDTQYF. The CDR3 DNA reads as TGTGCCATCAGCCTCCTCGGGGTCAGCGGCACAGATACGCAGTATTTT.

This clonotype has more than one count but fewer than ten. The chain links TRBV10-3 to TRBJ1-5, with 10 positions matching TRBD1. Germline V gene lookup returns CDR1 ENHRY and CDR2 SYGVKD. Trimming removed 6 bases from V and 2 bases from J; junction bases left unmatched: 10. CDR3 length: 17 residues. CDR3 in amino acids: CAISDRTGGLGNQPQHF. As DNA, the CDR3 is TGTGCCATCAGCGACCGGACAGGGGGTCTGGGCAATCAGCCCCAGCATTTT.

The gene calls are TRBV20-1 and TRBJ1-2, with a possible D match to TRBD1 (5 bases). Germline values: CDR1 DFQATT, CDR2 SNEGSKA (reference sequence). The CDR3 is made up of 16 amino acids. V lost 3 bases and J 5 bases, leaving 22 bases between the germline ends. For the CDR3, the DNA is TGCAGTGCTAGTCCGTCAACACGTGCAGGGAGGTATGGCTACACCTTC. This sequence encodes CSASPSTRAGRYGYTF.

This clonotype was detected a few times. The chain uses TRBV7-3 and TRBJ2-1; 7 bases fit TRBD2. The germline CDR1 and CDR2 sequences are SGHTA and FQGTGA. The trim removed 2 bases at V and 1 base at J, leaving 17 bases unmatched. The CDR3 is 20 amino acids. Written as DNA, the CDR3 is TGTGCCAGCAGCTTATCTCGCGCCCTGGAAGCGGGAATATCCTACAATGAGCAGTTCTTC. Its translation: CASSLSRALEAGISYNEQFF.

This chain links TRBV20-1 with TRBJ1-5; TRBD1 might be the D (6 bases). Germline V gene sequence: CDR1 DFQATT, CDR2 SNEGSKA (reference sequence). The CDR3 contains 15 residues. Trimming pared 4 bases from V and 4 bases from J, leaving 17 bases between. As DNA, the CDR3 is TGCAGTGCTACCGGGGGCGGGCGTGATAATCAGCCCCAGCATTTT. Translation gives CSATGGGRDNQPQHF.

This clonotype was observed at least ten times. The genes are TRBV7-9 and TRBJ1-5; no definite D call. Trimming took 3 bases from V and 0 from J, leaving 9 bases between them. The CDR3 covers 15 residues. In germline, CDR1 is SEHNR, CDR2 FQNEAQ (reference sequence). The CDR3 reads CASSLGDYSNQPQHF. Here the CDR3 DNA reads TGTGCCAGCAGCTTGGGAGACTATAGCAATCAGCCCCAGCATTTT.

The CDR3, as DNA: TGCAGTGCTAGAGTAGGCGAAGAGACCCAGTACTTC. It specifies CSARVGEETQYF. The rearrangement joins TRBV20-1 to TRBJ2-5; D not certain. The CDR3 runs 12 residues. Trimming took off 1 base at V and 3 bases at J, with 6 bases between the two ends. Germline CDR1 is DFQATT and CDR2 is SNEGSKA (reference sequence).

The gene calls are TRBV3-1 and TRBJ1-5; the D is unclear. Deletions cut 2 bases from V and 0 bases from J, with 8 bases between. The CDR3 is 15 amino acids. The germline CDR1 and CDR2 sequences are LGHDT and YNNKEL (reference sequence). CDR3 in amino acids: CASSQMGYSNQPQHF. The CDR3 nucleotides are TGTGCCAGCAGCCAAATGGGGTATAGCAATCAGCCCCAGCATTTT.

The chain combines TRBV12-3 or TRBV12-4 with TRBJ2-7, with 8 nucleotides matching TRBD1. V dropped 5 bases and J dropped 3; count of bases not matched to a gene: 9. The CDR3 is 15 residues long. The CDR3 DNA sequence: TGTGCCAGCAGTAACCGGGACAGGATTCTCTACGAGCAGTACTTC. It codes for CASSNRDRILYEQYF.